Shown below are 8 T cell receptor beta chains from a single sample sequenced in a study of cytomegalovirus exposure and HLA in healthy donors. In the PCR, 60 Vbeta and 13 Jbeta primers were used. Clones were sequenced by immunoSEQ multiplex PCR, and TCRdb holds only the in-frame ones, with some missing. Among around 120,000 clones listed, 70% to 85% were seen once. The sample comprised PBMCs. The receptors were sampled from a boy aged 5 to 17 in good health and CMV-seronegative.

The CDR3 reads CASSQELAGFYEQYF. In DNA, the CDR3 is TGCGCCAGCAGCCAGGAACTAGCGGGGTTCTACGAGCAGTACTTC. The chain links TRBV4-3 to TRBJ2-7; 10 positions agree with TRBD2. This CDR3 has 15 residues. Germline loops: CDR1 LGHNA, CDR2 YSLEER. J was trimmed by 3 bases and V by 3 bases; bases with no gene match: 5.

This clone was seen only a few times. V gene TRBV2 combines with J gene TRBJ1-5, with TRBD1 identical over 9 bases. The CDR3 has 16 amino acids. Germline V gene data show CDR1 as SNHLY and CDR2 as FYNNEI. Trimming removed 2 bases from V and 4 bases from J; junction bases left unmatched: 6. The CDR3 DNA sequence: TGTGCCAGCAGTGAAACAGGACAGGGGCCGAATCAGCCCCAGCATTTT. It codes for CASSETGQGPNQPQHF.

This rearrangement joins TRBV14 to TRBJ2-1; TRBD2 matches at 7 bases. CDR3 size: 15 residues. The V segment lost 3 bases and the J segment 9 bases; nucleotides outside the gene matches: 11. Germline values: CDR1 SGHDN, CDR2 FVKESK. CDR3 sequence (DNA): TGTGCCAGCAGCCAGGCAGCGGGGCGGGGATTTGAGCAGTTCTTC. Translating it yields CASSQAAGRGFEQFF.

The sample holds a few counts of this clone. The V and J genes are TRBV4-3 and TRBJ2-2, with TRBD1 matching 10 bases. Germline V gives CDR1 LGHNA, CDR2 YSLEER. Trimming took 3 bases from V and 8 from J; bases not matched to a gene: 6. The CDR3 consists of 15 residues. DNA of the CDR3: TGCGCCAGCAGCCAGGGGGGACAGGGGAGGGGGGAGCTGTTTTTT. Its protein product is CASSQGGQGRGELFF.

This clone was picked up a small number of times. The gene calls are TRBV5-1 and TRBJ1-2; 7 bases align to TRBD1. The germline gives CDR1 SGHRS, CDR2 YFSETQ. The CDR3 runs 14 residues. V dropped 3 bases and J dropped 8; count of bases not matched to a gene: 10. The CDR3: CASSSADNRGGYTF. DNA of the CDR3: TGCGCCAGCAGCTCAGCGGATAACAGGGGAGGCTACACCTTC.

This clone was counted a single time. The chain uses TRBV2 and TRBJ1-4, with TRBD1 identical over 9 bases. Germline CDR1 is SNHLY and CDR2 is FYNNEI. The CDR3 is 14 residues long. V trimming: 6 bases; J trimming: 10 bases; junction bases outside the gene matches: 9. CDR3 coding DNA: TGTGCCAGCAGGAAGGACAGGGGTGGGGGAAAACTGTTTTTT. It is translated as CASRKDRGGGKLFF.

J is TRBJ1-6 and V is TRBV7-6; TRBD1 is a possible D gene (5 bases). Germline CDR1 reads SGHVS; CDR2 reads FNYEAQ. The ends were cut back, 2 bases at V and 5 bases at J, with 13 bases in the middle. The CDR3 is 16 amino acids. The chain's CDR3 is CASSLSPDRDNSPLHF. CDR3 in DNA: TGTGCCAGCAGCTTATCACCCGACAGAGATAATTCACCCCTCCACTTT.

J is TRBJ2-7 and V is TRBV7-9, with 7 nucleotides matching TRBD1. This CDR3 has 13 amino acids. Germline trimming cut 2 bases from V and 3 bases from J; bases unmatched to any gene: 1. Germline V gene data show CDR1 as SEHNR and CDR2 as FQNEAQ (reference sequence). As DNA, the CDR3 is TGTGCCAGCAGCTTACCAGGGGGCTACGAGCAGTACTTC. Translated: CASSLPGGYEQYF.